This passage covers 21 T cell receptor beta chains from one sample sequenced in a study of T cell responses to AZD1222 COVID-19 vaccine. Generated by immunoSEQ multiplex PCR, the TCRdb table keeps only in-frame clones and is missing some. The sample has more than 110,000 clones, 88% seen once. The source material was peripheral blood, sampled on day 0 of AZD1222 vaccination. These receptor sequences come from an adult in good health.

CDR3 bases: TGTGCCAGCTCACCAGGGTCCGGAAACACCATATATTTT. It encodes CASSPGSGNTIYF. V and J are TRBV18 and TRBJ1-3; no definite D call. The germline V gene encodes CDR1 KGHSH and CDR2 LQKENI. The CDR3 is made up of 13 amino acids. The V gene lost 2 bases and the J gene lost 4 bases, with 6 bases spanning the gap.

The chain has TRBV3-1 (or the pseudogene TRBV3-2) and TRBJ2-1, with D uncertain. Germline V CDR1 and CDR2: LGHDT, YNNKEL (reference sequence). CDR3 size: 15 residues. Trimming took 0 bases from V and 0 from J, leaving 6 bases between them. The CDR3 DNA sequence: TGTGCCAGCAGCCAAGATTTTGTCTCCTACAATGAGCAGTTCTTC. Translation: CASSQDFVSYNEQFF.

CDR3 coding DNA: TGTGCCTGGAGTAAGACCAGCTCTGGAAACACCATATATTTT. Its protein product is CAWSKTSSGNTIYF. The chain couples TRBV30 to TRBJ1-3; D is ambiguous. This CDR3 region has 14 residues. V lost 2 bases and J 0 bases, leaving 8 bases between the germline ends. Germline-derived CDR1 and CDR2 are GTSNPN and SVGIG (reference sequence).

The chain recombines TRBV5-4 with TRBJ2-6, with 10 nucleotides matching TRBD1. V trimming: 2 bases; J trimming: 3 bases; junction bases outside the gene matches: 5. The CDR3 spans 17 residues. Germline loops: CDR1 SGHNT, CDR2 YYREEE (reference sequence). In nucleotides, the CDR3 is TGTGCCAGCAGCTTCGACAGGGGGCAGTTTGGGGCCAACGTCCTGACTTTC. Translating it yields CASSFDRGQFGANVLTF.

In this sample, this clone turned up a few times. The gene calls are TRBV7-9 and TRBJ2-2; 8 bases fit TRBD1. The CDR3 has 15 residues. Trimming removed 8 bases from V and 0 bases from J; junction bases left unmatched: 5. The V gene's germline CDR1 is SEHNR and CDR2 FQNEAQ (reference sequence). CDR3 nucleotide sequence: TGTGCCAGCCGACTGGGACAGGCGAACACCGGGGAGCTGTTTTTT. Encoded protein: CASRLGQANTGELFF. The full variable domain, with the rest looked up from reference TRBV7-9 and TRBJ2-2, is DTGVSQNPRHKITKRGQNVTFRCDPISEHNRLYWYRQTLGQGPEFLTYFQNEAQLEKSRLLSDRFSAERPKGSFSTLEIQRTEQGDSAMYLCASRLGQANTGELFFGEGSRLTVL.

CDR3 sequence: CASSVGDNADTQYF. The CDR3 DNA reads as TGTGCCAGCAGTGTTGGGGACAACGCAGATACGCAGTATTTT. This chain links TRBV2 with TRBJ2-3; D possibly corresponds to TRBD1 (6 bases). This CDR3 is built from 14 residues. Germline V CDR1 and CDR2: SNHLY, FYNNEI. Trimming shortened V by 4 bases and J by 4 bases, and 12 bases separated the two germline ends.

The V call is TRBV9, the J call TRBJ1-1; TRBD1 might be the D (6 bases). This CDR3 is 14 amino acids long. Germline V gene data show CDR1 as SGDLS and CDR2 as YYNGEE. V dropped 0 bases and J dropped 4 bases, with 10 bases sitting between them. The CDR3 region is CASSVVPGVTEAFF. The CDR3 coding sequence is TGTGCCAGCAGCGTAGTCCCAGGGGTCACTGAAGCTTTCTTT. Full variable domain (rest looked up from reference TRBV9 and TRBJ1-1): DSGVTQTPKHLITATGQRVTLRCSPRSGDLSVYWYQQSLDQGLQFLIQYYNGEERAKGNILERFSAQQFPDLHSELNLSSLELGDSALYFCASSVVPGVTEAFFGQGTRLTVV.

The chain recombines TRBV4-3 with TRBJ1-3; TRBD1 might be the D (6 bases). Germline lookup yields CDR1 LGHNA and CDR2 YSLEER. V lost 0 bases to trimming and J lost 4 bases, with 16 bases between them. CDR3 length equals 17 residues. The CDR3, as DNA: TGCGCCAGCAGCCAAGATCTCCCCCAGGGGATCGGAAACACCATATATTTT. Protein sequence: CASSQDLPQGIGNTIYF.

The V gene is TRBV5-4, the J gene TRBJ1-1, with a possible D match to TRBD1 (5 bases). The V end was cut by 4 bases, the J end by 0 bases, with 19 bases between. Germline CDR1 SGHNT, CDR2 YYREEE (reference sequence). This CDR3 is 17 amino acids long. The CDR3 loop is CASSPSRRGAMNTEAFF. The CDR3 DNA sequence: TGTGCCAGCAGCCCATCTCGGCGTGGGGCGATGAACACTGAAGCTTTCTTT.

The V gene is TRBV30, the J gene TRBJ1-6, with D unresolved. From germline, CDR1 is GTSNPN and CDR2 SVGIG (reference sequence). The V end lost 7 bases, the J end lost 15 bases, and 13 bases lay between the germline ends. This CDR3 contains 10 residues. The CDR3 nucleotides are TGTGCCTTTGGCTACAATCTCCTCCACTTT. The encoded protein is CAFGYNLLHF.

The chain has TRBV11-2 and TRBJ2-3; 15 nucleotides line up with TRBD2. Germline V gene lookup returns CDR1 SGHAT and CDR2 FQNNGV. The CDR3 covers 17 residues. The V gene end was trimmed by 4 bases and the J gene end by 1 base; junction bases not matched to a gene: 3. The CDR3 reads CASSSGLAGGGTDTQYF. CDR3 nucleotides: TGTGCCAGCAGCTCCGGACTAGCGGGAGGGGGCACAGATACGCAGTATTTT.

This chain connects TRBV30 to TRBJ1-5; weak D call: TRBD1 (6 bases). The germline V gene has CDR1 GTSNPN and CDR2 SVGIG (reference sequence). The ends were cut back, 2 bases at V and 3 bases at J, with 8 bases in the middle. The CDR3 totals 13 residues. Here the CDR3 reads CAWSPGDNQPQHF. CDR3 coding DNA: TGTGCCTGGAGTCCAGGGGACAATCAGCCCCAGCATTTT. The whole variable domain, remainder taken from reference TRBV30 and TRBJ1-5, is SQTIHQWPATLVQPVGSPLSLECTVEGTSNPNLYWYRQAAGRGLQLLFYSVGIGQISSEVPQNLSASRPQDRQFILSSKKLLLSDSGFYLCAWSPGDNQPQHFGDGTRLSIL.

The V gene is TRBV6-5, the J gene TRBJ1-5, with a weak D call TRBD1 (6 bases). Trimming took off 8 bases at V and 3 bases at J, with 14 bases between the two ends. CDR3 length: 14 residues. Germline V gene data show CDR1 as MNHEY and CDR2 as SVGAGI. CDR3 residues: CASRQTGFNQPQHF. The CDR3, as DNA: TGTGCCAGCCGGCAGACAGGATTCAATCAGCCCCAGCATTTT.

This clone came up once. The V gene is TRBV7-9, the J gene TRBJ2-7; 9 bases are a match to TRBD1. V gave up 6 bases and J gave up 5 bases; unmatched junction bases: 14. The germline CDR1 and CDR2 sequences are SEHNR and FQNEAQ (reference sequence). CDR3 length: 16 amino acids. CDR3 region: CASSPSLRDREHEQYF. Written as DNA, the CDR3 is TGTGCCAGCAGTCCCTCGCTCCGGGACAGGGAGCACGAGCAGTACTTC.

The V gene is TRBV27, the J gene TRBJ1-1; the D is unclear. Trimming removed 4 bases at V and 3 bases at J, with 9 bases between. Germline V gene data show CDR1 as MNHEY and CDR2 as SMNVEV (reference sequence). The CDR3 runs to 13 residues. The CDR3 here is CASSSSDDTEAFF. The DNA for the CDR3 is TGTGCCAGCAGTTCCTCGGACGACACTGAAGCTTTCTTT.

The chain is built from TRBV7-2 and TRBJ1-4; 7 bases match TRBD1. Trimming at V came to 5 bases and at J to 8 bases, leaving 8 bases not matched to a gene. Germline V gene sequence: CDR1 SGHTA, CDR2 FQGNSA. The CDR3 has 14 amino acids. The CDR3 DNA follows: TGTGCCAGCAGCCTCGACAGGGTAAACGAAAAACTGTTTTTT. Protein product: CASSLDRVNEKLFF. Filled out from reference TRBV7-2 and TRBJ1-4, the complete variable domain reads GAGVSQSPSNKVTEKGKDVELRCDPISGHTALYWYRQSLGQGLEFLIYFQGNSAPDKSGLPSDRFSAERTGGSVSTLTIQRTQQEDSAVYLCASSLDRVNEKLFFGSGTQLSVL.

This clone appeared a single time. This chain uses TRBV28 with TRBJ2-3, with TRBD2 matching over 8 bases. The V gene end was trimmed by 4 bases and the J gene end by 2 bases; junction bases not matched to a gene: 17. The V gene's germline CDR1 is MDHEN and CDR2 SYDVKM. The CDR3 consists of 19 residues. The CDR3 loop reads CASSSSGPGTSGVTDTQYF. The CDR3 DNA reads TGTGCCAGCAGTTCCTCCGGTCCCGGGACTAGTGGGGTCACAGATACGCAGTATTTT.

This clone showed up just once. V is TRBV27 and J is TRBJ2-7, with 7 positions matching TRBD2. V was clipped by 2 bases and J by 5 bases; unmatched bases: 6. The CDR3 runs 14 residues. The germline CDR1 and CDR2 sequences are MNHEY and SMNVEV (reference sequence). The CDR3 DNA reads TGTGCCAGCAGTTTACGGCGGGAGTTCCACGAGCAGTACTTC. Translating gives CASSLRREFHEQYF.

The chain uses TRBV9 and TRBJ2-1; D unclear. With 3 bases removed from V and 1 base from J, the gap between germline ends came to 8 bases. In germline, CDR1 is SGDLS, CDR2 YYNGEE. The CDR3 sequence is 14 residues long. The CDR3, as DNA: TGTGCCAGCAGCGGGGGAACGTCCTACAATGAGCAGTTCTTC. It translates to CASSGGTSYNEQFF.

As to this clone: This same CDR3 is encoded by further DNA sequences in the sample. In DNA form, the CDR3 reads TGCGCCAGCAGCCAAGACAGGGGGCGGAACACTGAAGCTTTCTTT. This encodes CASSQDRGRNTEAFF. V is TRBV4-3 and J is TRBJ1-1, with TRBD1 matching 8 bases. Germline V CDR1 and CDR2: LGHNA, YSLEER. The V gene end was trimmed by 0 bases and the J gene end by 1 base; junction bases not matched to a gene: 1. The CDR3 has 15 amino acids.

The table lists this clone with a few counts. V gene TRBV7-2 combines with J gene TRBJ2-2, with TRBD2 matching 8 bases. Germline V gene lookup returns CDR1 SGHTA and CDR2 FQGNSA. The CDR3 is 16 residues long. The V segment lost 5 bases and the J segment 3 bases; nucleotides outside the gene matches: 8. The CDR3 DNA reads as TGTGCCAGCAGCCCAGCCCAACTAGCGGACACCGGGGAGCTGTTTTTT. Amino acid sequence: CASSPAQLADTGELFF.